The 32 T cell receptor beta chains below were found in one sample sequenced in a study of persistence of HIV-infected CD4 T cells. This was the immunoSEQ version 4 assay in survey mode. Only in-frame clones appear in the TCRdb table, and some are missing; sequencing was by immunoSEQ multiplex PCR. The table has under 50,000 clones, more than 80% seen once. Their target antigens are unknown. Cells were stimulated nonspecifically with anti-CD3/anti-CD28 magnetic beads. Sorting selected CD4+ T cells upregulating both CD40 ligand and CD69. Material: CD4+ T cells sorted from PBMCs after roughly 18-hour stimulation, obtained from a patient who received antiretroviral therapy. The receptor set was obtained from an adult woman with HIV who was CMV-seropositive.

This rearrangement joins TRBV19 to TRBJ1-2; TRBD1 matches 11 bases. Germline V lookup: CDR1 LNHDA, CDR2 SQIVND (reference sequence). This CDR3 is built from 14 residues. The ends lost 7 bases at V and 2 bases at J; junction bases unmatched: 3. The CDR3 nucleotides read TGTGCCAGTACCCGGGACAGGGGGAACTATGGCTACACCTTC. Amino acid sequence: CASTRDRGNYGYTF.

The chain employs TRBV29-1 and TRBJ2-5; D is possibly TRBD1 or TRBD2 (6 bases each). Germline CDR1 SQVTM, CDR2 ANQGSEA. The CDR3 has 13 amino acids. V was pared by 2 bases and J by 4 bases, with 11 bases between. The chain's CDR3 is CSVERGLGETQYF. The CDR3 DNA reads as TGCAGCGTTGAACGGGGGCTGGGAGAGACCCAGTACTTC.

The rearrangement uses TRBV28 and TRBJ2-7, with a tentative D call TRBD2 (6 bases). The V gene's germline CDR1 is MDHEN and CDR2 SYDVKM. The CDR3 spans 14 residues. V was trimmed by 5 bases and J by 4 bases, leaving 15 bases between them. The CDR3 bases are TGTGCCAGCAGTCCCCCGCTAGCGACTTACGAGCAGTACTTC. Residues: CASSPPLATYEQYF. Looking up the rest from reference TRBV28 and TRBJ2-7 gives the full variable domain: DVKVTQSSRYLVKRTGEKVFLECVQDMDHENMFWYRQDPGLGLRLIYFSYDVKMKEKGDIPEGYSVSREKKERFSLILESASTNQTSMYLCASSPPLATYEQYFGPGTRLTVT.

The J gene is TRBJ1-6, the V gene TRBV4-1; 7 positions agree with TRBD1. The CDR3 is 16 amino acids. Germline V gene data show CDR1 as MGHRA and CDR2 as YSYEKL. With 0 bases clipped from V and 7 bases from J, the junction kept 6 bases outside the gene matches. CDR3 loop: CASSQEKEQGNSPLHF. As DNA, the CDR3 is TGCGCCAGCAGCCAAGAAAAGGAACAGGGGAATTCACCCCTCCACTTT.

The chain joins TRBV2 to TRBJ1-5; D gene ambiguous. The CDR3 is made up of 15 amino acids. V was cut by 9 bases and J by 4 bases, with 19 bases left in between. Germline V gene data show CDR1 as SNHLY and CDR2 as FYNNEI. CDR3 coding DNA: TGTGCCAGAAAAATCGGTCCTCGGGGAAATCAGCCCCAGCATTTT. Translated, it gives CARKIGPRGNQPQHF.

The CDR3 loop is CASSLPSSSNQPQHF. Here the CDR3 DNA reads TGTGCCAGCAGTTTACCCAGCTCGAGCAATCAGCCCCAGCATTTT. This chain links TRBV28 with TRBJ1-5; D is uncertain. The germline gives CDR1 MDHEN, CDR2 SYDVKM. The V end was cut by 2 bases, the J end by 1 base, with 9 bases between. The length of the CDR3 is 15 residues.

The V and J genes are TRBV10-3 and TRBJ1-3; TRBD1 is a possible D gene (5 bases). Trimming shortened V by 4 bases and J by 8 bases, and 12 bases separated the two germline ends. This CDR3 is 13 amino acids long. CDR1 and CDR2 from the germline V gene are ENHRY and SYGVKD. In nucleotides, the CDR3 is TGTGCCATCAGTGGGGACCTTAGAGACACCATATATTTT. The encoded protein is CAISGDLRDTIYF.

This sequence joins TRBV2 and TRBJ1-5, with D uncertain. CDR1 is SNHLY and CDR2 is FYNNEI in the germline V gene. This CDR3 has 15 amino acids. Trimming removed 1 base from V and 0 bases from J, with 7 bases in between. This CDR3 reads CASSEDSYSNQPQHF. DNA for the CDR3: TGTGCCAGCAGTGAAGATAGCTATAGCAATCAGCCCCAGCATTTT.

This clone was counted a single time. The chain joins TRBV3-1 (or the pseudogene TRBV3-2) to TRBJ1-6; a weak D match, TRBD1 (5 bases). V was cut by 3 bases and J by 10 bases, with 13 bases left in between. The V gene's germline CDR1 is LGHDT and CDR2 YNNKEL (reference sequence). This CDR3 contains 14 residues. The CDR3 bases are TGTGCCAGCAGCCACCAGGGCTTTGGATCACCCCTCCACTTT. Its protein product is CASSHQGFGSPLHF.

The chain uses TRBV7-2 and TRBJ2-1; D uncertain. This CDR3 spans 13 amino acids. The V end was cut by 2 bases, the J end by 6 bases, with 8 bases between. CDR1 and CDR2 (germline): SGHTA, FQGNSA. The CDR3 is CASSLISSNEQFF. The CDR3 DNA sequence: TGTGCCAGCAGCTTAATATCTAGCAATGAGCAGTTCTTC.

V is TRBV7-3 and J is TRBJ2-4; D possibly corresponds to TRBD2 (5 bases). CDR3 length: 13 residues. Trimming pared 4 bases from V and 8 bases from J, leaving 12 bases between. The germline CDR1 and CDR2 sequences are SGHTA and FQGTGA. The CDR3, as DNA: TGTGCCAGCAGCTCAGCAGGAGGAGACATTCAGTACTTC. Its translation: CASSSAGGDIQYF.

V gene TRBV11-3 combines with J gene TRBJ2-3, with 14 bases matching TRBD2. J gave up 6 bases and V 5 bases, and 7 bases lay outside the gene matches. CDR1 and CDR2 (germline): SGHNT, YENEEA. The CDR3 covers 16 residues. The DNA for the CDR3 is TGTGCCAGCAGCGGACCGACTAGCGGGGGGGGCGATACGCAGTATTTT. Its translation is CASSGPTSGGGDTQYF.

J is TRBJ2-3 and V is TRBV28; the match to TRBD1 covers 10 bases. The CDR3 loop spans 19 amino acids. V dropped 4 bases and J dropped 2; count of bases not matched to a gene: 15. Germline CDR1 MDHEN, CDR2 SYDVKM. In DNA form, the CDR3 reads TGTGCCAGCAGTTCCCCGATTGACAGGGGGCGAGGTGTCACAGATACGCAGTATTTT. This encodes CASSSPIDRGRGVTDTQYF.

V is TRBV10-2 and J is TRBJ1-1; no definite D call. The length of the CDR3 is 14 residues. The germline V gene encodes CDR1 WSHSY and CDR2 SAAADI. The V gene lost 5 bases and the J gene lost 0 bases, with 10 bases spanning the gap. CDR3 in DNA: TGCGCCAGCAGTCCCCAGAGAGTGAACACTGAAGCTTTCTTT. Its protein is CASSPQRVNTEAFF.

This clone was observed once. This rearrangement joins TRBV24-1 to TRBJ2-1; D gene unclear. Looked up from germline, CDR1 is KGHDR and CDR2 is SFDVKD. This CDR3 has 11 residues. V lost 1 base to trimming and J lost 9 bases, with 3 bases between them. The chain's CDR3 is CATSDFGEQFF. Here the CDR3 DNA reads TGTGCCACCAGTGATTTCGGTGAGCAGTTCTTC.

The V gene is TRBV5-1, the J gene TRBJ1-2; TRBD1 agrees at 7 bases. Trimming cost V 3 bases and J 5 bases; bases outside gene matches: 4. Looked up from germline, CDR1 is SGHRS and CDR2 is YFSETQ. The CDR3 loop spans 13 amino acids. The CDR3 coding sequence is TGCGCCAGCAGCTGGGACAGTATTTATGGCTACACCTTC. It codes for CASSWDSIYGYTF.

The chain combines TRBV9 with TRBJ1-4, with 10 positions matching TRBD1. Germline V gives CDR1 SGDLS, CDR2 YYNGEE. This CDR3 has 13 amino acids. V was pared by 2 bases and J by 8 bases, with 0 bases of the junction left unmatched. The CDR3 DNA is TGTGCCAGCAGCGTGGGACAGGGGGAAAAACTGTTTTTT. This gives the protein CASSVGQGEKLFF.

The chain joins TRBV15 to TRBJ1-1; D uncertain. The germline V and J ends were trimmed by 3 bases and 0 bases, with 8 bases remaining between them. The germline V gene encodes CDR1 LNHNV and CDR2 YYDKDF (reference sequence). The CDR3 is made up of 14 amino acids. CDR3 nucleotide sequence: TGTGCCACCAGCAGGTCGGGGATGAACACTGAAGCTTTCTTT. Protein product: CATSRSGMNTEAFF.

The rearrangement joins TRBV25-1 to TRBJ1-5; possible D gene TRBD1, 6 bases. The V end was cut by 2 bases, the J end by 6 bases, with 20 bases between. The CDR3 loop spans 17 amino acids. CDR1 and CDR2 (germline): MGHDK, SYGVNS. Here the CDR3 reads CASSEVGGYGRGQPQHF. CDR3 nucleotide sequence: TGTGCCAGCAGTGAAGTTGGAGGGTACGGCAGGGGTCAGCCCCAGCATTTT.

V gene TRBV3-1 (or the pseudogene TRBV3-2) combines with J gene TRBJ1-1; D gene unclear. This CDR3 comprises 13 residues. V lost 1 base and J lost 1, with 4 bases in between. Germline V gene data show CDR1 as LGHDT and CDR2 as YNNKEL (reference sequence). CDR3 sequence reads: CASSQAANTEAFF. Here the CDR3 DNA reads TGTGCCAGCAGCCAAGCGGCGAACACTGAAGCTTTCTTT.

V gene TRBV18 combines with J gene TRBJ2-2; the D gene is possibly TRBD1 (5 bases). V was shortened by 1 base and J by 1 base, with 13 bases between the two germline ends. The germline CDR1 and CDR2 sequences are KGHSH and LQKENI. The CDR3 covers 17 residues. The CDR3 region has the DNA TGTGCCAGCTCACCACTTAAAGGGGATAAGAACACCGGGGAGCTGTTTTTT. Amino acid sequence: CASSPLKGDKNTGELFF.

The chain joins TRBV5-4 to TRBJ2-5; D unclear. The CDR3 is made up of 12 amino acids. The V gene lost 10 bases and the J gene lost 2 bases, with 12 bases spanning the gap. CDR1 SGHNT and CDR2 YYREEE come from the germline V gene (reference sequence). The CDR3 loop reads CAGRREQETQYF. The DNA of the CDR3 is TGTGCCGGAAGGAGAGAGCAAGAGACCCAGTACTTC.

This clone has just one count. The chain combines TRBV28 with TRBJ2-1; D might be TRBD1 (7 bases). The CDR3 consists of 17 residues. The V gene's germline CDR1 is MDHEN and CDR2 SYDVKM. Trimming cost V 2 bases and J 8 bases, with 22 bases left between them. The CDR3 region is CASSLGQTGSWRDEQFF. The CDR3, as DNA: TGTGCCAGCAGTTTAGGTCAGACAGGGTCATGGAGGGATGAGCAGTTCTTC. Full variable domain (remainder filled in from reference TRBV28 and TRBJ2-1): DVKVTQSSRYLVKRTGEKVFLECVQDMDHENMFWYRQDPGLGLRLIYFSYDVKMKEKGDIPEGYSVSREKKERFSLILESASTNQTSMYLCASSLGQTGSWRDEQFFGPGTRLTVL.

CDR3 bases: TGTGCCAGCAGCTTAGCAGGGTCGTACGAGCAGTACTTC. Translating gives CASSLAGSYEQYF. This chain connects TRBV7-8 to TRBJ2-7; D unclear. The CDR3 loop spans 13 amino acids. Germline CDR1 SGHVS, CDR2 FQNEAQ. V lost 0 bases and J lost 4, with 7 bases in between.

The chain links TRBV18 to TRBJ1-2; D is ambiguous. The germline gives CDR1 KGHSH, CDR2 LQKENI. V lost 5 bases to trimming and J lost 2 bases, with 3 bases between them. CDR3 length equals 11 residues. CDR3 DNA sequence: TGTGCCAGCTCAGGGAACTATGGCTACACCTTC. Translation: CASSGNYGYTF.

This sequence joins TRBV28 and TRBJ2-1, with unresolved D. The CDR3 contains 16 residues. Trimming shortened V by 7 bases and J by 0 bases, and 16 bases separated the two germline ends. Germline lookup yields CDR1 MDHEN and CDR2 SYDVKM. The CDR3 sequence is CASTKRALGSYNEQFF. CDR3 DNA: TGTGCCAGCACCAAGCGAGCCTTGGGCTCCTACAATGAGCAGTTCTTC.

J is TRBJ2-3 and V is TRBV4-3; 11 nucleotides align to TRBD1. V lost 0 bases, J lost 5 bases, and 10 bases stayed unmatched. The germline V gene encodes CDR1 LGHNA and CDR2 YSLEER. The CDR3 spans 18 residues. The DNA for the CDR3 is TGCGCCAGCAGCCAAGAAAGAGGAGGACAGGGGGCAGTAGATACGCAGTATTTT. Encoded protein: CASSQERGGQGAVDTQYF.

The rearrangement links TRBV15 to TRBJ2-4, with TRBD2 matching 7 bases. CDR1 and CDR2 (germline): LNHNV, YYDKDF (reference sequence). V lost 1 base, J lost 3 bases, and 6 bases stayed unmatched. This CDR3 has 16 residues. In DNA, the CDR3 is TGTGCCACCAGCAGAGTAAGGGCTAGCGGCAAAAACATTCAGTACTTC. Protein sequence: CATSRVRASGKNIQYF.

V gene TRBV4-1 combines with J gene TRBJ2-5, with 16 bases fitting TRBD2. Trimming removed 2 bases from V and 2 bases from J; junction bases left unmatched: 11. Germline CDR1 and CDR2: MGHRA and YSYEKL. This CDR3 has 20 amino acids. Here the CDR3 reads CASSQSPGTSGRGGQETQYF. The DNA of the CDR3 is TGCGCCAGCAGCCAATCTCCCGGGACTAGCGGGAGGGGGGGGCAAGAGACCCAGTACTTC.

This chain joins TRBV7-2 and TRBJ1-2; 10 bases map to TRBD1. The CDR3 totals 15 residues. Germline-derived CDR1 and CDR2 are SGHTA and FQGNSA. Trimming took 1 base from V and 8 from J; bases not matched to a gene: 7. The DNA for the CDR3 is TGTGCCAGCAGCTTAGGAGGGACAGGGGATCGAGGCTACACCTTC. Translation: CASSLGGTGDRGYTF.

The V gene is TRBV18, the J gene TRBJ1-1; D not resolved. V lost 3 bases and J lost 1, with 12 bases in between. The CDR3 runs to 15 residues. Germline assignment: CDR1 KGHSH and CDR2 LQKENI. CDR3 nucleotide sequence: TGTGCCAGCTCACCGGGCCGAGAGGGGAACACTGAAGCTTTCTTT. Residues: CASSPGREGNTEAFF.

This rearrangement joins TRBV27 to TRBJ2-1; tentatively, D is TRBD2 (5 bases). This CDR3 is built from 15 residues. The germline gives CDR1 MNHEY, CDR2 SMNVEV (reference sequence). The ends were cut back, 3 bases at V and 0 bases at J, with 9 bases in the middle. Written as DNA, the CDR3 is TGTGCCAGCAGTTTCCAGCGGAGCTCCTACAATGAGCAGTTCTTC. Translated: CASSFQRSSYNEQFF.